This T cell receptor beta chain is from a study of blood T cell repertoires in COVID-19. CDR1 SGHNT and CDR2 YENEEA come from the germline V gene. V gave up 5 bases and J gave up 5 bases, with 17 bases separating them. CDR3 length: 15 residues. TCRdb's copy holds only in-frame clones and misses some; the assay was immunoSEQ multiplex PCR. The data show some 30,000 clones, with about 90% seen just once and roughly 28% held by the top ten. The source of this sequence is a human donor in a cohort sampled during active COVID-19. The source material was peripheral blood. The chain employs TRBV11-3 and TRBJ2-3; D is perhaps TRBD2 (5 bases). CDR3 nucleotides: TGTGCCAGCAGCCTGAGCGGACGCATCATAGATACGCAGTATTTT. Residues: CASSLSGRIIDTQYF.